This T cell receptor (beta chain) comes out of a study of cytomegalovirus exposure and HLA in healthy donors. Study results and caveats: In a later analysis, HLA-associated beta chains showed higher expansion and lower generation probabilities than comparable chains.

Comment on this clone: Antigen: not known.

The PCR used 60 Vbeta and 13 Jbeta primers. The protocol was immunoSEQ multiplex PCR, while the TCRdb copy is restricted to in-frame clones and leaves out a portion. The sample has about 200,000 clones; the top ten hold 0.74%. CDR3 length equals 15 residues. Germline V gene lookup returns CDR1 SGHTA and CDR2 FQGTGA. After removal of 2 bases from V and 2 bases from J, the junction contained 6 bases not matched to a gene. This sequence joins TRBV7-3 and TRBJ2-7, with 7 bases lining up with TRBD1. This TCR was sampled from a boy aged 10-17 years in good health and CMV-seronegative. Sample: PBMCs. The DNA for the CDR3 is TGTGCCAGCAGCTTAGGGCAGGGGGTCCCCTACGAGCAGTACTTC. Its protein product is CASSLGQGVPYEQYF.